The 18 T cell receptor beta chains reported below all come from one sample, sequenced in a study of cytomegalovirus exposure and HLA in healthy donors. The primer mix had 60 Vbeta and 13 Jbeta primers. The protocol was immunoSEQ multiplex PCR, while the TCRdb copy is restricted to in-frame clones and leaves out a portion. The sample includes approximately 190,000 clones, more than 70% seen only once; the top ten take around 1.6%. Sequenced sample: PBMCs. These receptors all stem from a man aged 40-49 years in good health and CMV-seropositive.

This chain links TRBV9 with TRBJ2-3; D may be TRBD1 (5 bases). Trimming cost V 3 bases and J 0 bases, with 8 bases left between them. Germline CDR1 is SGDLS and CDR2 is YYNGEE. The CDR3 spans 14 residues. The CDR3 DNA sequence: TGTGCCAGCAGCGGACAGATTAGCACAGATACGCAGTATTTT. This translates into CASSGQISTDTQYF.

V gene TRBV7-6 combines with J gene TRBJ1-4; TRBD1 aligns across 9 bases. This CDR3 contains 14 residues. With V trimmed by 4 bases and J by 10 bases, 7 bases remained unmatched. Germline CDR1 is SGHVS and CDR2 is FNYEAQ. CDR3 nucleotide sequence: TGTGCCAGCAGCTCGAAACAGGGGGCATCAAAACTGTTTTTT. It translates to CASSSKQGASKLFF.

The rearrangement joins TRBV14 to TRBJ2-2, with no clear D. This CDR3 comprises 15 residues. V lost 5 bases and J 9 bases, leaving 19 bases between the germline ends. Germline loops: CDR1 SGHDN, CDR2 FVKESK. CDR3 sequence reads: CASSEHLARSRELFF. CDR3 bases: TGTGCCAGCAGCGAGCACCTCGCTCGCTCCAGGGAGCTGTTTTTT. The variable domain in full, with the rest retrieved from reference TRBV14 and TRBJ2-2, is EAGVTQFPSHSVIEKGQTVTLRCDPISGHDNLYWYRRVMGKEIKFLLHFVKESKQDESGMPNNRFLAERTGGTYSTLKVQPAELEDSGVYFCASSEHLARSRELFFGEGSRLTVL.

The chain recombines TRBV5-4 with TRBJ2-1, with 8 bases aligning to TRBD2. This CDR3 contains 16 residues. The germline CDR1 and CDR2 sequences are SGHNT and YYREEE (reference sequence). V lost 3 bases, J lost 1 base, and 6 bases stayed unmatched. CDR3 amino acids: CASSSGLAHSYNEQFF. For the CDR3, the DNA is TGTGCCAGCAGCTCTGGACTAGCTCATTCCTACAATGAGCAGTTCTTC.

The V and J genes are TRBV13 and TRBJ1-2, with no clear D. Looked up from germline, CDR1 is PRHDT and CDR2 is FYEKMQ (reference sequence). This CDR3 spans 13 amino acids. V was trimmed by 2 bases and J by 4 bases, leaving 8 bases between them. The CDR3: CASSLMGSYGYTF. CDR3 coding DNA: TGTGCCAGCAGCTTAATGGGGAGCTATGGCTACACCTTC. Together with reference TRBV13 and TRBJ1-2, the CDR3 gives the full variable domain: AAGVIQSPRHLIKEKRETATLKCYPIPRHDTVYWYQQGPGQDPQFLISFYEKMQSDKGSIPDRFSAQQFSDYHSELNMSSLELGDSALYFCASSLMGSYGYTFGSGTRLTVV.

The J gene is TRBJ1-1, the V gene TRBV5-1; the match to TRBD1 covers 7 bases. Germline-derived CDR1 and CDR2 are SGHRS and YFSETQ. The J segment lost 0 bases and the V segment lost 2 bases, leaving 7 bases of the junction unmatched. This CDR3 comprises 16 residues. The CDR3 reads CASSFGRGVVNTEAFF. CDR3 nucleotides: TGCGCCAGCAGCTTTGGCAGGGGGGTAGTGAACACTGAAGCTTTCTTT.

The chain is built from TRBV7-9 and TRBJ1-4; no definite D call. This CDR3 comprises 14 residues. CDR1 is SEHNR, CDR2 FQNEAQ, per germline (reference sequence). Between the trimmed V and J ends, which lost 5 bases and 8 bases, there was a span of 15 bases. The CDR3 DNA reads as TGTGCCAGCAGCCTGGGTGGAGGCGGCGAAAAACTGTTTTTT. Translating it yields CASSLGGGGEKLFF.

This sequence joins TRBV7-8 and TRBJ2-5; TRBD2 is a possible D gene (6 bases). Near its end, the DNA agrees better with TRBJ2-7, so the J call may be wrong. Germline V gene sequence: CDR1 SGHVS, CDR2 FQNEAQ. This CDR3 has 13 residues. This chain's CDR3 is CASSFGSLYEQYF. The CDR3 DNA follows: TGTGCCAGCAGCTTCGGGAGTCTTTACGAGCAGTACTTC.

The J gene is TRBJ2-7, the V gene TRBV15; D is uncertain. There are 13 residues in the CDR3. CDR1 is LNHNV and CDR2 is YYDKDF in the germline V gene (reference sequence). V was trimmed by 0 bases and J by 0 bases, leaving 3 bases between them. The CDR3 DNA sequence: TGTGCCACCAGCAGAGACGGCTCCTACGAGCAGTACTTC. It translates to CATSRDGSYEQYF.

DNA of the CDR3: TGTGCCAGTAGTCTCCGACAGGGAGAGACCTACGAGCAGTACTTC. This sequence encodes CASSLRQGETYEQYF. The genes are TRBV19 and TRBJ2-7; 7 bases map to TRBD1. Germline V gene lookup returns CDR1 LNHDA and CDR2 SQIVND (reference sequence). The trim removed 5 bases at V and 2 bases at J, leaving 9 bases unmatched. This CDR3 comprises 15 residues.

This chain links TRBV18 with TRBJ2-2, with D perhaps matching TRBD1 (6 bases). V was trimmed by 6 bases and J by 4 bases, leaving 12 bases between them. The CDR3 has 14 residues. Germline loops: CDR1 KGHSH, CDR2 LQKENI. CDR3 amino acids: CASSEGQSTGELFF. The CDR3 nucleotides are TGTGCCAGCTCCGAAGGACAGAGCACCGGGGAGCTGTTTTTT.

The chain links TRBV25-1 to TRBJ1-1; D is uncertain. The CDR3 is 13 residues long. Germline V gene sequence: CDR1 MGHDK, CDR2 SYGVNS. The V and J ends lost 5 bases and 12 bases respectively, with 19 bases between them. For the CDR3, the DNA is TGTGCCAGCAGTCCCCTTGGTGACATGTCTCCTTTCTTT. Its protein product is CASSPLGDMSPFF.

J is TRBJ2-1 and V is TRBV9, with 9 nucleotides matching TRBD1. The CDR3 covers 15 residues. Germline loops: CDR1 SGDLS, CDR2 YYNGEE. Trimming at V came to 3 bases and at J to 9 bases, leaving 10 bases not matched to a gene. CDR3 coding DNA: TGTGCCAGCAGCGAGGAGGGGGACAGGGCAGGTGAGCAGTTCTTC. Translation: CASSEEGDRAGEQFF.

CDR3: CASSPRDSVSGANVLTF. CDR3 sequence (DNA): TGTGCCAGCAGTCCCCGGGACAGCGTCTCTGGGGCCAACGTCCTGACTTTC. This chain uses TRBV27 with TRBJ2-6; 7 bases map to TRBD1. The V and J ends lost 5 bases and 0 bases, in that order; junction bases with no gene match: 7. Germline V gene sequence: CDR1 MNHEY, CDR2 SMNVEV (reference sequence). The CDR3 has 17 residues.

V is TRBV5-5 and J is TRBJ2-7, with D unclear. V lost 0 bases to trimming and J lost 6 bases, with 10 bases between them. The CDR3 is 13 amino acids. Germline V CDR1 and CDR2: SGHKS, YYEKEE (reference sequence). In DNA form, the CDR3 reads TGTGCCAGCAGCTTGGTGTACTATTCCGAGCAGTACTTC. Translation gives CASSLVYYSEQYF.

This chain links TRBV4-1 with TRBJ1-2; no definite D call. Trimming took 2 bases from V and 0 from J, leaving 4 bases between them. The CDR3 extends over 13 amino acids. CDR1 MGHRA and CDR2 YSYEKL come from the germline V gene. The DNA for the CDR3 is TGCGCCAGCAGCCAATTCTCTAACTATGGCTACACCTTC. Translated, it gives CASSQFSNYGYTF.

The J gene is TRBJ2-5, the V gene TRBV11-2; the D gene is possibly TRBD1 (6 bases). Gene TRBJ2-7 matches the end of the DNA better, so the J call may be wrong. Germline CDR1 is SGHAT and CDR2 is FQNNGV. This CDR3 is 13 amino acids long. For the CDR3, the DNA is TGTGCCAGCAGCCACAGGGCACCCTACGAGCAGTACTTC. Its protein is CASSHRAPYEQYF.

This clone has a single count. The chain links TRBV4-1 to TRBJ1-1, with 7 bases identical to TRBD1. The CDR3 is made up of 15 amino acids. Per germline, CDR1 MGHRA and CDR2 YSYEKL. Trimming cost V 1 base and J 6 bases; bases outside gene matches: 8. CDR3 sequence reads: CASSQVKGAKPEAFF. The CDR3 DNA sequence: TGCGCCAGCAGCCAAGTTAAGGGGGCAAAACCTGAAGCTTTCTTT.